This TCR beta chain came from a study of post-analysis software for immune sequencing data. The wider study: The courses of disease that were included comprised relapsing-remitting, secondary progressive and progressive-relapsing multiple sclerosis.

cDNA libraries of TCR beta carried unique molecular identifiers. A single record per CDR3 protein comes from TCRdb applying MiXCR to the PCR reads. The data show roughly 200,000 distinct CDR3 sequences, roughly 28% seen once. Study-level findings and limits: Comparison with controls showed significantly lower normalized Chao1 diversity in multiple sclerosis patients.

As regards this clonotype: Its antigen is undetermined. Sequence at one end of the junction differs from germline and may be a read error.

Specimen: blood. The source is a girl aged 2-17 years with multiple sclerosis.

Written as DNA, the CDR3 is TGCGCCGGCAGCTTGGCCCGGTCCGTAGATACGCAGTATTTT. This translates into CAGSLARSVDTQYF. This chain joins TRBV5-1 and TRBJ2-3; no definite D call. CDR1 SGHRS and CDR2 YFSETQ come from the germline V gene. This CDR3 region has 14 residues.